Listed here are 30 T cell receptor beta chains from one sample, sequenced in a study of blood T cells in healthy people across ages. The authors ran a second PCR of roughly 7 to 11 cycles using a sample-barcoded 5' primer and a J-beta primer mix. MiXCR, applied by TCRdb to the 5' RACE reads, yields one record per CDR3 protein. The data hold hundreds of thousands of distinct CDR3 sequences, with roughly 41% observed a single time. Specimen: blood. The receptors were gathered from an elderly man in good health.

The chain combines TRBV11-3 with TRBJ2-5; D is uncertain. This CDR3 contains 15 residues. The V gene's germline CDR1 is SGHNT and CDR2 YENEEA. V was clipped by 5 bases and J by 0 bases, with 13 bases between them. This CDR3 is CASSPPRNNQETQYF. The CDR3 nucleotides read TGTGCCAGCAGCCCACCCAGGAATAACCAAGAGACCCAGTACTTC.

The chain has TRBV7-6 and TRBJ2-1; 8 nucleotides match TRBD2. The CDR3 runs to 17 residues. CDR1 and CDR2 from the germline V gene are SGHVS and FNYEAQ. V shed 2 bases, J shed 6 bases, and the junction held 12 bases outside the gene matches. CDR3: CASSLRAGLAGPNEQFF. In DNA form, the CDR3 reads TGTGCCAGCAGCTTAAGGGCTGGCCTAGCGGGCCCCAATGAGCAGTTCTTC.

This chain connects TRBV20-1 to TRBJ2-3; 11 bases line up with TRBD2. Unmatched junction bases numbered 6, after V lost 4 bases and J lost 6 bases. Germline values: CDR1 DFQATT, CDR2 SNEGSKA (reference sequence). This CDR3 is built from 14 residues. The CDR3 loop reads CSAKLAGVGDTQYF. The CDR3 DNA is TGCAGTGCTAAACTAGCGGGGGTAGGGGATACGCAGTATTTT.

This chain joins TRBV2 and TRBJ2-3, with D possibly being TRBD1 (7 bases). This CDR3 is 17 amino acids long. V gave up 7 bases and J gave up 0 bases, with 20 bases separating them. The germline gives CDR1 SNHLY, CDR2 FYNNEI. The CDR3, as DNA: TGTGCCAGCATTGGAGGGGGCCCGGGACAGAGCACAGATACGCAGTATTTT. Residues: CASIGGGPGQSTDTQYF.

The CDR3 bases are TGTGCCAGCAGTGGGGGGACAGGGGGCGTTTATGAGCAGTTCTTC. Protein product: CASSGGTGGVYEQFF. The chain recombines TRBV6-1 with TRBJ2-1, with 12 nucleotides matching TRBD1. CDR1 and CDR2 (germline): MNHNS, SASEGT. CDR3 length: 15 amino acids. Germline trimming cut 4 bases from V and 8 bases from J; bases unmatched to any gene: 6.

This clonotype was detected many times. As DNA, the CDR3 is TGCGCCAGCAGCATAGACCGGGACAGGCAATACGAGCAGTACTTC. The encoded protein is CASSIDRDRQYEQYF. This rearrangement joins TRBV5-1 to TRBJ2-7; TRBD1 agrees at 8 bases. V trimming: 4 bases; J trimming: 4 bases; junction bases outside the gene matches: 10. CDR3 length equals 15 residues. Germline CDR1 is SGHRS and CDR2 is YFSETQ. Combining the CDR3 with reference TRBV5-1 and TRBJ2-7 gives the whole variable domain KAGVTQTPRYLIKTRGQQVTLSCSPISGHRSVSWYQQTPGQGLQFLFEYFSETQRNKGNFPGRFSGRQFSNSRSEMNVSTLELGDSALYLCASSIDRDRQYEQYFGPGTRLTVT.

About this clonotype itself: One base away lies a much larger clone, so this may be a sequencing read error. The rearrangement uses TRBV7-2 and TRBJ2-5; weak D call: TRBD1 (6 bases). TRBJ2-1 explains the end of the DNA better; the J call may be wrong. The CDR3 spans 14 residues. Germline values: CDR1 SGHTA, CDR2 FQGNSA. In DNA, the CDR3 is TGTGCCAGCAGCACCGGGACACAACAAGAGACCCAGTTCTTC. This gives the protein CASSTGTQQETQFF.

The chain employs TRBV18 and TRBJ2-4; 7 bases align to TRBD2. V gave up 0 bases and J gave up 11 bases; unmatched junction bases: 7. This CDR3 is 14 amino acids long. CDR1 is KGHSH and CDR2 is LQKENI in the germline V gene. CDR3 bases: TGTGCCAGCTCACCACCCCCAGCGGGAAGGTTTCAGTACTTC. This translates into CASSPPPAGRFQYF.

V gene TRBV20-1 combines with J gene TRBJ1-4; weak D call: TRBD1 (6 bases). Germline V gene lookup returns CDR1 DFQATT and CDR2 SNEGSKA (reference sequence). V dropped 6 bases and J dropped 4 bases, with 15 bases sitting between them. This CDR3 has 14 residues. The CDR3 spells CSARGQNHNEKLFF. The CDR3 region has the DNA TGCAGTGCCCGCGGACAGAATCATAATGAAAAACTGTTTTTT.

The sample holds one count of this clonotype. The chain joins TRBV28 to TRBJ1-2; no reliable D call. Germline V lookup: CDR1 MDHEN, CDR2 SYDVKM. This CDR3 region has 15 residues. Trimming shortened V by 5 bases and J by 2 bases, and 15 bases separated the two germline ends. The CDR3: CASSLLGVGNYGYTF. CDR3 sequence (DNA): TGTGCCAGCAGTCTCCTGGGTGTGGGGAACTATGGCTACACCTTC.

V gene TRBV20-1 combines with J gene TRBJ1-6; 7 bases are shared with TRBD1. Germline V gene sequence: CDR1 DFQATT, CDR2 SNEGSKA (reference sequence). The CDR3 runs 14 residues. Unmatched junction bases numbered 7, after V lost 6 bases and J lost 5 bases. CDR3 protein: CSAHTDRDNSPLHF. CDR3 nucleotide sequence: TGCAGTGCGCACACCGACAGGGATAATTCACCCCTCCACTTT.

The V gene is TRBV7-8, the J gene TRBJ2-7; D not resolved. Germline V CDR1 and CDR2: SGHVS, FQNEAQ. V shed 1 base and J shed 1 base, with 11 bases lying between them. The CDR3 runs 15 residues. This CDR3 reads CASSLVTSDSYEQYF. Written as DNA, the CDR3 is TGTGCCAGCAGCTTAGTTACCTCCGATTCCTACGAGCAGTACTTC.

With regard to this clonotype: One junction end disagrees with the germline gene, perhaps due to a read error. CDR3 loop: CTSTLGGLGYTF. The CDR3, as DNA: TGTACCAGCACCCTGGGGGGGCTTGGCTACACCTTC. J is TRBJ1-2 and V is TRBV5-6; D perhaps matches TRBD1 (6 bases). Per germline, CDR1 SGHDT and CDR2 YYEEEE. The length of the CDR3 is 12 residues.

V usage is TRBV4-1 and J usage is TRBJ2-3; no clear D gene. Germline V gene lookup returns CDR1 MGHRA and CDR2 YSYEKL. The CDR3 runs 15 residues. Trimming removed 1 base from V and 0 bases from J, with 8 bases in between. The CDR3 DNA follows: TGCGCCAGCAGCCAAGCTCCAGGTAGCACAGATACGCAGTATTTT. It codes for CASSQAPGSTDTQYF.

The table lists this clonotype with a count of one. V is TRBV28 and J is TRBJ2-5; D might be TRBD2 (6 bases). The J call may be faulty, since TRBJ2-7 better matches the DNA end. CDR1 and CDR2 from the germline V gene are MDHEN and SYDVKM. The CDR3 totals 15 residues. The CDR3 DNA follows: TGTGCCAGCAGAACCTTTCGTTACGGGAGTGACGAGCAGTACTTC. Amino acids: CASRTFRYGSDEQYF.

This chain links TRBV7-3 with TRBJ2-3; 9 bases fit TRBD1. Germline values: CDR1 SGHTA, CDR2 FQGTGA. V lost 2 bases, J lost 5 bases, and 5 bases stayed unmatched. The CDR3 is 15 residues long. The CDR3 protein is CASSLGGTGLDTQYF. CDR3 sequence (DNA): TGTGCCAGCAGCTTAGGCGGGACAGGGTTAGATACGCAGTATTTT.

The chain is built from TRBV5-4 and TRBJ2-3; 13 nucleotides line up with TRBD2. V shed 4 bases and J 3 bases; nucleotides not matched to a gene: 5. In germline, CDR1 is SGHNT, CDR2 YYREEE (reference sequence). The CDR3 loop spans 16 amino acids. In DNA form, the CDR3 reads TGTGCCAGCAGCGACGGACTAGCGGGGGTGACAGATACGCAGTATTTT. Amino acid sequence: CASSDGLAGVTDTQYF.

This clonotype was recorded a few times. Here the CDR3 reads CSAREPGTTTGELFF. CDR3 in DNA: TGCAGTGCTAGAGAGCCGGGAACGACCACCGGGGAGCTGTTTTTT. This chain joins TRBV20-1 and TRBJ2-2; D may be TRBD2 (5 bases). V lost 0 bases and J lost 4, with 12 bases in between. Per germline, CDR1 DFQATT and CDR2 SNEGSKA (reference sequence). This CDR3 spans 15 amino acids.

At least ten counts were recorded for this clonotype. The chain joins TRBV20-1 to TRBJ2-3, with 14 bases fitting TRBD2. Per germline, CDR1 DFQATT and CDR2 SNEGSKA (reference sequence). V lost 2 bases, J lost 0 bases, and 19 bases stayed unmatched. The CDR3 has 22 residues. The DNA for the CDR3 is TGCAGTGCTAGACTACCGCTGGGGGGACTAGCGGGGGCCTCAACTAGCACAGATACGCAGTATTTT. As protein: CSARLPLGGLAGASTSTDTQYF.

The rearrangement links TRBV4-3 to TRBJ2-7; D unresolved. Trimming left V 5 bases short and J 3 bases short, with 14 bases between. The CDR3 length is 14 residues. Germline CDR1 and CDR2: LGHNA and YSLEER. The CDR3 region has the DNA TGCGCCAGCAGCGCCCGACGCGGAAGCTACGAGCAGTACTTC. It encodes CASSARRGSYEQYF.

Worth noting for this clonotype: Just one base apart from a much larger clone, this may be a read error. The CDR3 here is CAIREGQRYEQFF. The CDR3 DNA is TGTGCCATCAGGGAGGGACAGCGGTACGAGCAGTTCTTC. This rearrangement joins TRBV10-3 to TRBJ2-1, with a possible D match to TRBD1 (7 bases). Germline assignment: CDR1 ENHRY and CDR2 SYGVKD. The CDR3 runs 13 residues. Trimming left V 6 bases short and J 10 bases short, with 16 bases between.

This clonotype was seen only a few times. The chain's CDR3 is CASSLRRRGANVLTF. The CDR3 DNA sequence: TGTGCCAGCAGCTTACGGCGGCGTGGGGCCAACGTCCTGACTTTC. This chain connects TRBV7-2 to TRBJ2-6, with D unclear. CDR3 length equals 15 residues. The V end lost 2 bases, the J end lost 3 bases, and 8 bases lay between the germline ends. Germline assignment: CDR1 SGHTA and CDR2 FQGNSA.

The rearrangement joins TRBV6-2 or TRBV6-3 to TRBJ1-1; a possible D gene is TRBD1 (6 bases). V lost 4 bases, J lost 8 bases, and 14 bases lay in between. Per germline, CDR1 MNHEY and CDR2 SVGEGT. There are 13 residues in the CDR3. Here the CDR3 reads CASSWGAGTEAFF. The CDR3 region has the DNA TGTGCCAGCAGTTGGGGGGCAGGGACCGAAGCTTTCTTT.

A word on this clonotype: A much larger clonotype is one base distant, so this may be a read error. The rearrangement joins TRBV7-9 to TRBJ1-5, with D perhaps TRBD1 (6 bases). The CDR3 loop spans 12 amino acids. CDR1 and CDR2 from the germline V gene are SEHNR and FQNEAQ (reference sequence). CDR3 bases: TGTTCCAGCAGCTTAGGGGGTCAGCCCCAGCATTTT. Translated, it gives CSSSLGGQPQHF. Full variable domain (missing parts from reference TRBV7-9 and TRBJ1-5): DTGVSQNPRHKITKRGQNVTFRCDPISEHNRLYWYRQTLGQGPEFLTYFQNEAQLEKSRLLSDRFSAERPKGSFSTLEIQRTEQGDSAMYLCSSSLGGQPQHFGDGTRLSIL.

This clonotype was counted a few times. The DNA of the CDR3 is TGCAGTGCTAGTCATCCGGGGGGCGGACCTTACGAGCAGTACTTC. Translation gives CSASHPGGGPYEQYF. V is TRBV20-1 and J is TRBJ2-7; D is perhaps TRBD2 (7 bases). This CDR3 has 15 amino acids. Trimming removed 3 bases from V and 4 bases from J, with 19 bases in between. Germline CDR1 is DFQATT and CDR2 is SNEGSKA (reference sequence).

The chain combines TRBV20-1 with TRBJ1-4; TRBD1 agrees at 9 bases. V was clipped by 4 bases and J by 7 bases; unmatched bases: 4. This CDR3 has 13 amino acids. Germline CDR1 DFQATT, CDR2 SNEGSKA (reference sequence). CDR3 bases: TGCAGTGCTACCGGGACAGGGCTTGAAAAACTGTTTTTT. It is translated as CSATGTGLEKLFF.

The chain carries TRBV20-1 and TRBJ2-7; 9 bases line up with TRBD2. Germline values: CDR1 DFQATT, CDR2 SNEGSKA (reference sequence). The J segment lost 0 bases and the V segment lost 4 bases, leaving 4 bases of the junction unmatched. This CDR3 is built from 14 residues. The CDR3 is CSATQTSGSYEQYF. The CDR3 DNA reads as TGCAGTGCTACACAGACTAGCGGCTCCTACGAGCAGTACTTC.

The chain combines TRBV2 with TRBJ1-5; TRBD1 agrees at 9 bases. The J call may be faulty, since TRBJ2-3 better matches the DNA end. From germline, CDR1 is SNHLY and CDR2 FYNNEI. This CDR3 comprises 14 residues. CDR3 sequence: CASGYDRGADTQYF. DNA of the CDR3: TGTGCCAGCGGATACGACAGGGGGGCCGATACGCAGTATTTT.

In the case of this clonotype: With a much larger clone just one base away, this may be a read error. This CDR3 reads CASSWTLVGEQYF. Written as DNA, the CDR3 is TGTGCCAGCAGCTGGACTCTAGTAGGAGAGCAGTACTTC. This chain uses TRBV7-3 with TRBJ2-7; weak D call: TRBD2 (5 bases). CDR1 is SGHTA and CDR2 is FQGTGA in the germline V gene. This CDR3 has 13 amino acids. V lost 4 bases, J lost 7 bases, and 14 bases lay in between.

A few counts support this clonotype. The J gene is TRBJ2-7, the V gene TRBV20-1; 7 nucleotides line up with TRBD1. V was clipped by 2 bases and J by 6 bases; unmatched bases: 10. This CDR3 spans 14 amino acids. CDR1 DFQATT and CDR2 SNEGSKA come from the germline V gene (reference sequence). The CDR3 DNA sequence: TGCAGTGCTAGACCACTACAGGGGTCGGGCGAGCAGTACTTC. As protein: CSARPLQGSGEQYF.